This TCR beta chain was sequenced in a study of cytomegalovirus exposure and HLA in healthy donors. Trimming shortened V by 5 bases and J by 2 bases, and 16 bases separated the two germline ends. Per the germline V gene, CDR1 is MGHRA and CDR2 is YSYEKL. The CDR3 length is 15 residues. About this clone: Its antigen is not known.

Overall study findings and caveats: Most of the TCR beta V segments (in an earlier analysis) were productive either about 87% or about 30% of the time.

Vbeta (60) and Jbeta (13) primers were used in the PCR. TCRdb's copy holds only in-frame clones and misses some; the assay was immunoSEQ multiplex PCR. This sample carries 150,000 to 200,000 clones, around 73% of them seen once, and the ten largest clones take about 1.5%. This chain uses TRBV4-1 with TRBJ2-7, with D possibly matching TRBD1 (6 bases). The receptor's source is a male donor in good health and CMV-seronegative. The sample comprised PBMCs. The DNA for the CDR3 is TGCGCCAGCAGCGGCCGGGACAATCCCCCCTACGAGCAGTACTTC. Its protein product is CASSGRDNPPYEQYF.